This T cell receptor beta chain originates from a study of metastatic and nonmetastatic thyroid tumors (dated by TCRdb to the early 2020s). Background on the whole study: Repertoires were compared across peripheral blood and tumor or nodule tissue samples from malignant and benign thyroid patients. Here is what the overall study found, with its caveats: In both blood and tumor samples, TCR beta diversity was reported to be significantly higher in malignant tumors than in benign nodules.

CDR1 and CDR2, per the germline V gene, are ENHRY and SYGVKD. V is reduced by 5 bases and J by 6 bases, leaving a spacing of 13 bases between them. The CDR3, from cysteine to phenylalanine, totals 13 residues. The DNA shown is the 39-base CDR3, in frame from base 1. The library was made by PCR. Sequencing took place on an Illumina HiSeq 4000. The TCR beta-chain CDR3 region of each patient was profiled by high-throughput sequencing. Per the source publication's procedure: A classifier to discriminate distant-metastatic papillary thyroid cancer patients was built from CDR3 differences across clinicopathological groups. Repertoire diversity was assessed with the Shannon index, and tumor-blood repertoire similarity with the Morisita-Horn index. TCRdb passed the public sequencing reads through fastp at Q25 and MiXCR, retaining productive beta sequences. What appears here as the V and J calls and clone size reflects TCRdb's work, not the paper's. The sample contains 35,000 to 50,000 clones, approximately 19% of them found a single time. In total, the top ten clones hold about 16% of the sample.

None of the patients had been given any treatment before thyroid surgery. Using T-cell receptor beta sequencing, the researchers looked back retrospectively at clinical samples from patients, gathered between about 2012 and 2019. At least ten counts were recorded for this clone. Its binding antigen is unknown. No base quality values were provided; no much bigger clone lies one nucleotide off. The sample consisted of blood. This receptor chain uses TRBV10-3 and TRBJ1-1; confidence is insufficient to name the D gene. The TCR was taken from a female donor with papillary thyroid cancer or a benign thyroid nodule (not recorded which). Some clones in this sample may be carry-over from other donors' samples. The DNA sequence is as follows: TGTGCCATCAGTACCTCTGGGATCGCTGAAGCTTTCTTT. This yields the protein CAISTSGIAEAFF.